This T cell receptor beta chain was observed in a study of CD8+CD57+ T cells in acquired aplastic anemia. Before being chosen for sequencing, patients had shown CD8+CD57+ cell expansion by flow cytometry. Patients were treatment-naive when blood was sampled. Trimming stripped 5 bases from V and 4 bases from J, with 12 bases between. From germline, CDR1 is SGHDT and CDR2 YYEEEE. The CDR3 runs 14 residues. Genomic DNA, the template, was used for profiling of the TCR beta VDJ and CDR3. One entry per CDR3 protein results from TCRdb running MiXCR on the reads. The table has 180,000 or so distinct CDR3 sequences, roughly 43% seen once. This clonotype has at least ten counts.

Sequenced sample: sorted CD4+, CD8+, or CD8+CD57+ T cells (not recorded which) from PBMCs. This sequence joins TRBV5-6 and TRBJ2-2; D gene uncertain. The TCR originated in a human donor with aplastic anemia. CDR3 bases: TGTGCCAGCAGATTTGCAGGCTTCACCGGGGAGCTGTTTTTT. This codes for CASRFAGFTGELFF.